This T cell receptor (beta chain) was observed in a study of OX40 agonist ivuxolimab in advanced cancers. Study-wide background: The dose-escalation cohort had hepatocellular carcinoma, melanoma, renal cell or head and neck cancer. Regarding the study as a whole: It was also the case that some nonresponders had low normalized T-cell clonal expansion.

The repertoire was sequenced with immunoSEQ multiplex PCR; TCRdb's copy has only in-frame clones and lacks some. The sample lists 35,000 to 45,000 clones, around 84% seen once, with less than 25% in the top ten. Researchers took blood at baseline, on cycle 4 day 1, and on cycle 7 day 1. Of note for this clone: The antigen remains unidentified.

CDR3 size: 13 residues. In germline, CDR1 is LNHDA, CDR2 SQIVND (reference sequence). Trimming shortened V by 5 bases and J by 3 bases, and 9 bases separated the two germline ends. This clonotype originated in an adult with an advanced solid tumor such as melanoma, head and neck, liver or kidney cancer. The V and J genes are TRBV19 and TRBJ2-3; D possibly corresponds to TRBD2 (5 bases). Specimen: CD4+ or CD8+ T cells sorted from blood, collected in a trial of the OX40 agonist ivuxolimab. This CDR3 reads CASSRGFTDTQYF. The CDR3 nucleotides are TGTGCCAGTAGTCGGGGATTTACAGATACGCAGTATTTT.